The present T cell receptor beta chain was sequenced within a study of shared clonotypes between healthy human individuals. Study overall: Donors were two women and a few men aged 18 to 49. Each donor had three CD4 naive, three CD4 memory, two CD8 naive and one CD8 memory plate.

TCRdb's copy holds only in-frame clones and misses some; the assay was immunoSEQ multiplex PCR. The sample has over a million clones, 75% seen once. Findings of the study overall: Having only a few donors restricted how much genetic and exposure-history diversity was captured.

CDR1 and CDR2 (germline): MGHRA, YSYEKL. There are 15 residues in the CDR3. Trimming took off 0 bases at V and 5 bases at J, with 11 bases between the two ends. As regards this clone: Its antigen is undetermined.

The sequence came from a man in his late teens or twenties in good health. The chain couples TRBV4-1 to TRBJ2-1, with D possibly being TRBD1 (6 bases). The sequencing sample was made of memory CD4+ T cells sorted from blood. The sample's subset: CD45RA-negative fraction. The CDR3 is CASSQDGQYHNEQFF. CDR3 nucleotides: TGCGCCAGCAGCCAAGATGGACAGTACCACAATGAGCAGTTCTTC.